These 24 T cell receptor beta chains were all obtained from the same sample, sequenced in a study of T cell responses to AZD1222 COVID-19 vaccine. TCRdb keeps only in-frame clones here, not all; method: immunoSEQ multiplex PCR. The data contain around 100,000 clones, about 93% of them singletons. Sample: peripheral blood, taken on day 0 of AZD1222 vaccination. The receptor source for this set is an adult in good health.

About this clone: The junction departs from the called germline gene at one end, perhaps through a read error. The chain joins TRBV4-2 to TRBJ2-3; D is ambiguous. CDR3 length equals 14 residues. Germline V gives CDR1 LGHNA, CDR2 YNFKEQ. The CDR3 DNA reads TGTGCCAGCATCCAAGAATGGGACACAGATACGCAGTATTTT. This translates into CASIQEWDTDTQYF.

The chain recombines TRBV7-9 with TRBJ2-7; 12 bases are shared with TRBD2. J was trimmed by 3 bases and V by 5 bases; bases with no gene match: 5. Germline V lookup: CDR1 SEHNR, CDR2 FQNEAQ (reference sequence). This CDR3 contains 15 residues. The CDR3: CASSTELAGGYEQYF. CDR3 in DNA: TGTGCCAGCAGCACCGAACTAGCGGGAGGCTACGAGCAGTACTTC. The full variable domain, its missing parts supplied by reference TRBV7-9 and TRBJ2-7, is DTGVSQNPRHKITKRGQNVTFRCDPISEHNRLYWYRQTLGQGPEFLTYFQNEAQLEKSRLLSDRFSAERPKGSFSTLEIQRTEQGDSAMYLCASSTELAGGYEQYFGPGTRLTVT.

The rearrangement joins TRBV5-1 to TRBJ2-7, with a possible D match to TRBD2 (5 bases). Germline values: CDR1 SGHRS, CDR2 YFSETQ. Trimming took off 2 bases at V and 7 bases at J, with 10 bases between the two ends. CDR3 size: 12 residues. CDR3 sequence: CASSFAGKEQYF. CDR3 nucleotides: TGCGCCAGCAGCTTTGCGGGTAAGGAGCAGTACTTC.

The chain links TRBV5-6 to TRBJ2-3; TRBD2 matches 8 bases. After removal of 1 base from V and 0 bases from J, the junction contained 4 bases not matched to a gene. The CDR3 totals 16 residues. CDR1 and CDR2 from the germline V gene are SGHDT and YYEEEE. The CDR3, as DNA: TGTGCCAGCAGCTTGTATCCTAGCGGGAGCACAGATACGCAGTATTTT. Protein product: CASSLYPSGSTDTQYF.

CDR3 DNA: TGTGCCAGCAGCGTCGGACAGGGGTTGGATACGCAGTATTTT. Amino acids: CASSVGQGLDTQYF. This chain connects TRBV13 to TRBJ2-3, with 9 bases matching TRBD1. The length of the CDR3 is 14 residues. The V segment lost 5 bases and the J segment 6 bases; nucleotides outside the gene matches: 6. From germline, CDR1 is PRHDT and CDR2 FYEKMQ (reference sequence).

The rearrangement uses TRBV7-8 and TRBJ2-5; 10 nucleotides agree with TRBD2. The V and J ends lost 2 bases and 5 bases, in that order; junction bases with no gene match: 5. This CDR3 region has 15 residues. CDR1 and CDR2 from the germline V gene are SGHVS and FQNEAQ. CDR3: CASSLLAGARETQYF. Written as DNA, the CDR3 is TGTGCCAGCAGCTTACTAGCGGGAGCTCGGGAGACCCAGTACTTC. Full variable domain (outside the CDR3, taken from reference TRBV7-8 and TRBJ2-5): GAGVSQSPRYKVAKRGQDVALRCDPISGHVSLFWYQQALGQGPEFLTYFQNEAQLDKSGLPSDRFFAERPEGSVSTLKIQRTQQEDSAVYLCASSLLAGARETQYFGPGTRLLVL.

This clone was found a few times. The V gene is TRBV2, the J gene TRBJ2-7; D perhaps matches TRBD2 (5 bases). The CDR3 covers 14 residues. Deletions cut 10 bases from V and 1 base from J, with 17 bases between. Germline CDR1 is SNHLY and CDR2 is FYNNEI. The CDR3 reads CATKTDGISYEQYF. The CDR3 DNA sequence: TGTGCCACCAAGACGGACGGGATTTCCTACGAGCAGTACTTC.

This chain uses TRBV10-1 with TRBJ2-7; D might be TRBD1 (7 bases). The V gene lost 4 bases and the J gene lost 5 bases, with 12 bases spanning the gap. The CDR3 has 13 residues. CDR1 and CDR2 (germline): WNHNN, SYGVQD (reference sequence). The CDR3 region has the DNA TGCGCCAGCAGTGGACAGGGAGGCGACGAGCAGTACTTC. This sequence encodes CASSGQGGDEQYF.

This clone was observed once. The chain links TRBV6-2 or TRBV6-3 to TRBJ2-1; D is perhaps TRBD2 (6 bases). The V gene's germline CDR1 is MNHEY and CDR2 SVGEGT. Trimming took 4 bases from V and 13 from J, leaving 14 bases between them. The CDR3 loop spans 12 amino acids. CDR3 sequence (DNA): TGTGCCAGCAGTTCTCCGGGACTCAACCAGTTCTTC. Encoded protein: CASSSPGLNQFF.

The rearrangement joins TRBV7-3 to TRBJ2-5; 11 bases line up with TRBD2. The V gene end was trimmed by 5 bases and the J gene end by 4 bases; junction bases not matched to a gene: 6. The germline V gene encodes CDR1 SGHTA and CDR2 FQGTGA. CDR3 length: 15 residues. CDR3 amino acids: CASSGTSGRGETQYF. The CDR3 nucleotides read TGTGCCAGCAGCGGAACTAGCGGGAGAGGAGAGACCCAGTACTTC.

The chain uses TRBV27 and TRBJ2-7; TRBD2 aligns across 13 bases. CDR1 and CDR2 (germline): MNHEY, SMNVEV (reference sequence). The CDR3 totals 14 residues. V gave up 3 bases and J gave up 6 bases; unmatched junction bases: 2. The CDR3 loop reads CASSFGLAGVEQYF. CDR3 coding DNA: TGTGCCAGCAGTTTCGGACTAGCGGGAGTCGAGCAGTACTTC.

CDR3 amino acids: CASSVGQGVGQPQHF. CDR3 bases: TGTGCCAGCAGCGTCGGACAGGGGGTAGGTCAGCCCCAGCATTTT. The chain has TRBV9 and TRBJ1-5; 10 bases fit TRBD1. Germline CDR1 SGDLS, CDR2 YYNGEE. The CDR3 loop spans 15 amino acids. V was clipped by 2 bases and J by 6 bases; unmatched bases: 5.

Sample share makes this clone medium-sized. The chain couples TRBV7-9 to TRBJ1-1, with a possible D match to TRBD1 (6 bases). The V end was cut by 5 bases, the J end by 0 bases, with 25 bases between. CDR1 is SEHNR, CDR2 FQNEAQ, per germline (reference sequence). This CDR3 spans 19 amino acids. CDR3 residues: CASSTIDRTGSELNTEAFF. The CDR3 nucleotides read TGTGCCAGCAGCACCATTGACCGAACAGGGTCGGAGTTGAACACTGAAGCTTTCTTT. The full variable domain, completed using reference TRBV7-9 and TRBJ1-1, is DTGVSQNPRHKITKRGQNVTFRCDPISEHNRLYWYRQTLGQGPEFLTYFQNEAQLEKSRLLSDRFSAERPKGSFSTLEIQRTEQGDSAMYLCASSTIDRTGSELNTEAFFGQGTRLTVV.

The rearrangement joins TRBV18 to TRBJ1-4; 7 bases map to TRBD1. The CDR3 contains 14 residues. With 3 bases clipped from V and 3 bases from J, the junction kept 1 base outside the gene matches. The germline V gene has CDR1 KGHSH and CDR2 LQKENI. This CDR3 is CASSPGTANEKLFF. CDR3 DNA sequence: TGTGCCAGCTCACCCGGGACAGCTAATGAAAAACTGTTTTTT.

The chain combines TRBV4-1 with TRBJ2-4; 10 bases are shared with TRBD2. Germline-derived CDR1 and CDR2 are MGHRA and YSYEKL. The V segment lost 5 bases and the J segment 0 bases; nucleotides outside the gene matches: 13. The CDR3 is 19 residues long. The CDR3 DNA reads as TGCGCCAGCAGCGATAGGACTAGCGGAGTGGGGATAGCCAAAAACATTCAGTACTTC. Encoded protein: CASSDRTSGVGIAKNIQYF.

The rearrangement uses TRBV4-2 and TRBJ2-5; D is unresolved. The V end lost 1 base, the J end lost 4 bases, and 13 bases lay between the germline ends. The germline V gene has CDR1 LGHNA and CDR2 YNFKEQ. This CDR3 has 15 amino acids. CDR3 sequence: CASSQVAQNGETQYF. In DNA form, the CDR3 reads TGTGCCAGCAGCCAAGTGGCCCAGAATGGAGAGACCCAGTACTTC.

CDR3: CASSTGQSNEKLFF. The CDR3 DNA sequence: TGTGCCAGTAGTACGGGACAGTCTAATGAAAAACTGTTTTTT. The gene calls are TRBV19 and TRBJ1-4; 7 nucleotides match TRBD1. J lost 3 bases, V lost 4 bases, and 2 bases had no gene match. CDR3 length: 14 residues. Germline V lookup: CDR1 LNHDA, CDR2 SQIVND (reference sequence).

This chain links TRBV6-1 with TRBJ2-4, with D possibly TRBD1 on 6 matching bases. CDR1 is MNHNS, CDR2 SASEGT, per germline. The CDR3 runs 18 residues. Trimming stripped 1 base from V and 2 bases from J, with 18 bases between. The CDR3 region has the DNA TGTGCCAGCAGTGAAGGGGGGCCTCGACGACCGACCAAAAACATTCAGTACTTC. This encodes CASSEGGPRRPTKNIQYF.

This chain connects TRBV5-1 to TRBJ2-2, with 11 bases lining up with TRBD2. The CDR3 spans 18 residues. From germline, CDR1 is SGHRS and CDR2 YFSETQ. Germline trimming cut 4 bases from V and 8 bases from J; bases unmatched to any gene: 16. In nucleotides, the CDR3 is TGCGCCAGCAGCCCAATACTAGCGGGAGAGTCCTTACGGGGGGAGCTGTTTTTT. It is translated as CASSPILAGESLRGELFF.

This sequence joins TRBV7-2 and TRBJ2-5, with D tentatively TRBD2 (6 bases). CDR1 is SGHTA and CDR2 is FQGNSA in the germline V gene. The V end lost 8 bases, the J end lost 1 base, and 14 bases lay between the germline ends. The CDR3 consists of 14 residues. The CDR3 loop reads CASVGGVGQETQYF. DNA of the CDR3: TGTGCCAGCGTCGGGGGTGTCGGCCAAGAGACCCAGTACTTC.

V usage is TRBV13 and J usage is TRBJ2-7; 8 bases match TRBD2. CDR1 is PRHDT, CDR2 FYEKMQ, per germline (reference sequence). The CDR3 length is 13 residues. With V trimmed by 5 bases and J by 7 bases, 7 bases remained unmatched. The CDR3 region is CASSIRLAREQYF. The CDR3 DNA sequence: TGTGCCAGCAGCATCAGACTAGCGAGGGAGCAGTACTTC.

The rearrangement joins TRBV9 to TRBJ2-7, with TRBD2 matching over 8 bases. Unmatched junction bases numbered 8, after V lost 0 bases and J lost 0 bases. The CDR3 is 17 amino acids. Germline V CDR1 and CDR2: SGDLS, YYNGEE. CDR3 nucleotides: TGTGCCAGCAGCGTAGGGAGCGGGGGACTTACCTCCTACGAGCAGTACTTC. Residues: CASSVGSGGLTSYEQYF.

V usage is TRBV2 and J usage is TRBJ1-4, with 7 bases aligning to TRBD1. Germline CDR1 and CDR2: SNHLY and FYNNEI. Losses at the gene ends were 6 bases for V and 0 bases for J; bases not matched to a gene: 7. CDR3 size: 16 residues. The CDR3 coding sequence is TGTGCCAGCAGAGGGACAGCCCCACCAACTAATGAAAAACTGTTTTTT. Translation: CASRGTAPPTNEKLFF. Variable domain in full (rest from reference TRBV2 and TRBJ1-4): EPEVTQTPSHQVTQMGQEVILRCVPISNHLYFYWYRQILGQKVEFLVSFYNNEISEKSEIFDDQFSVERPDGSNFTLKIRSTKLEDSAMYFCASRGTAPPTNEKLFFGSGTQLSVL.

The V and J genes are TRBV7-2 and TRBJ1-2; D is possibly TRBD1 (6 bases). V was cut by 5 bases and J by 8 bases, with 15 bases left in between. This CDR3 contains 13 residues. CDR1 and CDR2 from the germline V gene are SGHTA and FQGNSA. CDR3 DNA: TGTGCCAGCAGCCCACAGACAGGACAAGGCTACACCTTC. Protein sequence: CASSPQTGQGYTF.